This T cell receptor (beta chain) comes out of a study of shared clonotypes between healthy human individuals. As for the study in general: Samples came from a couple of female and a few male donors aged 18 to 49.

As regards this clone: What it binds is unknown.

Study outcomes and limitations: Sampling covered nothing but blood. Tissue TCR repertoires likely differ from those found in blood.

Every unsorted PBMC PCR replicate was loaded with about 290 ng DNA, roughly 30,000 T cell genomes. Per the study methods: ImmunoSEQ output lacked quality scores and full-length reads, limiting matched filtering. Sequencing was performed with immunoSEQ multiplex PCR; in TCRdb, only in-frame clones are kept and a portion is missing. The DNA gave D and trimming, while V, J and clone size come from that table. The sample contains around 450,000 clones, around 79% of which appear only once. Germline values: CDR1 SQVTM, CDR2 ANQGSEA. The CDR3 is made up of 16 amino acids. The V and J genes are TRBV29-1 and TRBJ2-5, with 8 bases matching TRBD1. The J call could be wrong; TRBJ2-7 is a better fit for the DNA end. Sample: PBMCs. The TCR comes from a middle-aged woman in good health. Some clones in this sample may be carry-over from other donors' samples. The DNA of the CDR3 is TGCAGCGTTGAAGATCCCGACAGGGGTGGGCCCTACGAGCAGTACTTC. This translates into CSVEDPDRGGPYEQYF.